The 4 T cell receptor beta chains given below trace back to one sample, sequenced in a study of graft-versus-host responses after intestinal transplantation. Assay: immunoSEQ multiplex PCR; the TCRdb copy retains only in-frame clones and omits some. The data hold 98,000 or so clones, with about 84% observed a single time. The specimen comprised PBMCs, sampled 255 days after intestinal transplant. The receptors shown here come from a human patient who received an intestinal transplant, so some T cells may come from the graft donor.

The V and J genes are TRBV19 and TRBJ1-2; D is ambiguous. The CDR3 covers 17 residues. The V gene lost 3 bases and the J gene lost 2 bases, with 19 bases spanning the gap. Germline lookup yields CDR1 LNHDA and CDR2 SQIVND (reference sequence). For the CDR3, the DNA is TGTGCCAGTAGTATTGAACCTCGGGGAGGCGTCAACTATGGCTACACCTTC. Its translation: CASSIEPRGGVNYGYTF.

This sequence joins TRBV11-2 and TRBJ1-1, with D tentatively TRBD1 (6 bases). This CDR3 has 15 residues. Trimming removed 8 bases from V and 4 bases from J, with 20 bases in between. Germline V gene data show CDR1 as SGHAT and CDR2 as FQNNGV. The CDR3 DNA reads as TGTGCCAGCGGACCTTTACAGGGTAAGGGCACTGAAGCTTTCTTT. This encodes CASGPLQGKGTEAFF.

The chain uses TRBV10-3 and TRBJ2-1; D not certain. Germline V gene data show CDR1 as ENHRY and CDR2 as SYGVKD. This CDR3 region has 11 residues. Trimming pared 2 bases from V and 7 bases from J, leaving 3 bases between. DNA for the CDR3: TGTGCCATCAGTGAGGTTAATGAGCAGTTCTTC. It is translated as CAISEVNEQFF.

This chain uses TRBV5-1 with TRBJ2-5, with D hard to call. CDR1 is SGHRS, CDR2 YFSETQ, per germline. V was trimmed by 2 bases and J by 3 bases, leaving 8 bases between them. The CDR3 has 13 amino acids. CDR3 bases: TGCGCCAGCAGCTTCGGCGGAGAAGAGACCCAGTACTTC. Translating gives CASSFGGEETQYF.